These 18 T cell receptor beta chains originate from one sample sequenced in a study of cytomegalovirus exposure and HLA in healthy donors. The PCR contained 60 Vbeta and 13 Jbeta primers. Sequenced by immunoSEQ multiplex PCR; TCRdb stores in-frame clones only, minus some. This table has fewer than 150,000 clones, about 78% appearing once. The specimen sequenced was PBMCs. The source of these receptors is a man aged 18 to 29 in good health and CMV-seronegative.

The rearrangement links TRBV12-5 to TRBJ1-2, with no clear D. Germline V CDR1 and CDR2: LGHNT, FRNRAP. Deletions cut 3 bases from V and 6 bases from J, with 14 bases between. The CDR3 spans 14 residues. CDR3 nucleotides: TGTGCTAGTGGTTTTTTTTCCCTTGCGGATGGCTACACCTTC. Translation gives CASGFFSLADGYTF.

There are a few counts of this clone. V and J are TRBV6-5 and TRBJ2-7, with TRBD2 as a possible D gene (6 bases). The germline V gene has CDR1 MNHEY and CDR2 SVGAGI. V was pared by 5 bases and J by 3 bases, with 17 bases between. There are 15 residues in the CDR3. CDR3 nucleotides: TGTGCCAGCAGTCCCCCTCGGACGGGGGTCTACGAGCAGTACTTC. Translating it yields CASSPPRTGVYEQYF.

The chain is built from TRBV11-3 and TRBJ2-5; TRBD2 might be the D (5 bases). V was clipped by 2 bases and J by 6 bases, with 10 bases between them. The CDR3 length is 13 residues. The germline V gene encodes CDR1 SGHNT and CDR2 YENEEA. The CDR3 loop is CASSLSGWQTQYF. CDR3 DNA sequence: TGTGCCAGCAGCTTAAGCGGTTGGCAGACCCAGTACTTC.

This chain joins TRBV27 and TRBJ1-2; no definite D call. The CDR3 spans 15 residues. Germline loops: CDR1 MNHEY, CDR2 SMNVEV (reference sequence). V lost 2 bases and J 1 base, leaving 11 bases between the germline ends. Written as DNA, the CDR3 is TGTGCCAGCAGTTTAAGAGCCGCACTTAACTATGGCTACACCTTC. Translated: CASSLRAALNYGYTF.

The chain carries TRBV7-9 and TRBJ2-5; D gene ambiguous. Per germline, CDR1 SEHNR and CDR2 FQNEAQ (reference sequence). The CDR3 is 14 residues long. The ends were cut back, 5 bases at V and 4 bases at J, with 14 bases in the middle. CDR3 residues: CASSLFASSETQYF. The CDR3 DNA follows: TGTGCCAGCAGCCTTTTCGCGTCGTCAGAGACCCAGTACTTC.

This clone was counted once. CDR3 nucleotide sequence: TGTGCCAGCATATCGGAAGGGGTTAGTGGCTACACCTTC. This gives the protein CASISEGVSGYTF. The chain couples TRBV19 to TRBJ1-2, with a tentative D call TRBD1 (5 bases). Germline V gene sequence: CDR1 LNHDA, CDR2 SQIVND (reference sequence). The CDR3 is made up of 13 amino acids. Trimming removed 9 bases at V and 7 bases at J, with 18 bases between.

The chain links TRBV9 to TRBJ1-1; 10 bases map to TRBD1. In germline, CDR1 is SGDLS, CDR2 YYNGEE. The CDR3 spans 14 residues. V shed 3 bases and J 7 bases; nucleotides not matched to a gene: 6. CDR3 residues: CASSADRGRGEAFF. CDR3 sequence (DNA): TGTGCCAGCAGCGCAGACAGGGGGCGCGGTGAAGCTTTCTTT.

The chain combines TRBV27 with TRBJ1-2, with 7 bases matching TRBD1. This CDR3 is 14 amino acids long. From germline, CDR1 is MNHEY and CDR2 SMNVEV (reference sequence). V lost 6 bases, J lost 3 bases, and 7 bases stayed unmatched. This chain's CDR3 is CASRPTGQDYGYTF. In DNA form, the CDR3 reads TGTGCCAGCAGACCGACCGGACAGGACTATGGCTACACCTTC.

This clone was counted between two and nine times. The gene calls are TRBV5-6 and TRBJ1-3, with no clear D. Germline V gene sequence: CDR1 SGHDT, CDR2 YYEEEE. The CDR3 loop spans 16 amino acids. The V end lost 4 bases, the J end lost 6 bases, and 20 bases lay between the germline ends. CDR3 in DNA: TGTGCCAGCAGCCTCCTCGTCGGTTTAGAGGCAAACACCATATATTTT. It yields the protein CASSLLVGLEANTIYF.

J is TRBJ2-3 and V is TRBV5-1; 7 nucleotides line up with TRBD2. The V gene end was trimmed by 7 bases and the J gene end by 6 bases; junction bases not matched to a gene: 8. The CDR3 totals 13 residues. CDR1 and CDR2 from the germline V gene are SGHRS and YFSETQ. This chain's CDR3 is CASSAGEVDTQYF. As DNA, the CDR3 is TGCGCCAGCTCGGCGGGAGAGGTGGATACGCAGTATTTT.

This clone was counted once. The chain employs TRBV6-1 and TRBJ2-1; possibly TRBD2 for D (5 bases). Between the trimmed V and J ends, which lost 7 bases and 7 bases, there was a span of 14 bases. Looked up from germline, CDR1 is MNHNS and CDR2 is SASEGT. CDR3 size: 13 residues. The CDR3 coding sequence is TGTGCCAGCACCTTAGTTTCGGGGAATGAGCAGTTCTTC. Amino acids: CASTLVSGNEQFF.

The genes are TRBV18 and TRBJ1-5; tentatively, D is TRBD1 (6 bases). Germline CDR1 is KGHSH and CDR2 is LQKENI. Trimming stripped 0 bases from V and 7 bases from J, with 10 bases between. The CDR3 runs 14 residues. CDR3 coding DNA: TGTGCCAGCTCACCACCGGGGGGGCCCCAGCCCCAGCATTTT. Protein: CASSPPGGPQPQHF.

This chain joins TRBV4-1 and TRBJ2-5, with a tentative D call TRBD1 (6 bases). The CDR3 spans 15 residues. CDR1 MGHRA and CDR2 YSYEKL come from the germline V gene. V was cut by 0 bases and J by 5 bases, with 13 bases left in between. The CDR3 nucleotides read TGCGCCAGCAGCCAAGATCCACAGGGACCGGAGACCCAGTACTTC. This sequence encodes CASSQDPQGPETQYF.

The chain couples TRBV29-1 to TRBJ1-1; no reliable D call. This CDR3 is built from 10 residues. CDR1 and CDR2 (germline): SQVTM, ANQGSEA. Between the trimmed V and J ends, which lost 7 bases and 2 bases, there was a span of 5 bases. The CDR3 region has the DNA TGCAGCGCCCAAAACACTGAAGCTTTCTTT. The encoded protein is CSAQNTEAFF. The variable domain in full, completed from reference TRBV29-1 and TRBJ1-1, reads SAVISQKPSRDICQRGTSLTIQCQVDSQVTMMFWYRQQPGQSLTLIATANQGSEATYESGFVIDKFPISRPNLTFSTLTVSNMSPEDSSIYLCSAQNTEAFFGQGTRLTVV.

The chain combines TRBV9 with TRBJ2-3; 8 bases match TRBD2. This CDR3 is built from 13 residues. Germline V gene sequence: CDR1 SGDLS, CDR2 YYNGEE. Unmatched junction bases numbered 4, after V lost 6 bases and J lost 4 bases. The DNA for the CDR3 is TGTGCCAGCAACAAAGCGGGGGCAGATACGCAGTATTTT. Translation gives CASNKAGADTQYF.

The chain combines TRBV19 with TRBJ2-3, with 10 positions matching TRBD1. This CDR3 contains 16 residues. The V and J ends lost 6 bases and 1 base, in that order; junction bases with no gene match: 7. Per germline, CDR1 LNHDA and CDR2 SQIVND (reference sequence). The CDR3 nucleotides are TGTGCCAGTAGCGAGGGACAGGGGACCGGCACAGATACGCAGTATTTT. This encodes CASSEGQGTGTDTQYF.

This clone was seen a few times. The V gene is TRBV6-1, the J gene TRBJ2-1; D not resolved. Trimming stripped 7 bases from V and 0 bases from J, with 10 bases between. Germline loops: CDR1 MNHNS, CDR2 SASEGT. The length of the CDR3 is 14 residues. The CDR3 coding sequence is TGTGCCAGCAAGAATGTGAGCTCCTACAATGAGCAGTTCTTC. Protein product: CASKNVSSYNEQFF.

CDR3 sequence reads: CAWSVRGNEQFF. The CDR3 DNA follows: TGTGCCTGGAGTGTAAGGGGGAATGAGCAGTTCTTC. The V gene is TRBV30, the J gene TRBJ2-1; TRBD1 is a possible D gene (6 bases). This CDR3 contains 12 residues. Trimming pared 0 bases from V and 7 bases from J, leaving 7 bases between. Germline CDR1 and CDR2: GTSNPN and SVGIG (reference sequence).